Listed below are T cell receptor beta chains from one sample, sequenced in a study of blood T cells in healthy people across ages. Each CDR3 protein gets one entry after TCRdb re-called the 5' RACE reads with MiXCR. Of about 640,000 distinct CDR3 sequences listed, about 54% were seen once; the top ten hold over 30%. The sample was blood. These receptors were collected from a man aged 60 to 69 in good health. Each CDR3 is given with its conserved first and last residue. The D gene is left open where the match is weak. Clone size, where shown, is once, few, many, or a class for clones that have expanded.

d_call	clone_size	v_call	j_call	cdr3_aa	cdr3_nt
-	once	TRBV12-3/TRBV12-4	TRBJ2-3	CASSLSAITDTQYF	TGTGCCAGCAGTTTATCGGCAATCACAGATACGCAGTATTTT
-	few	TRBV18	TRBJ2-7	CASSPGQTSYEQYF	TGTGCCAGCTCACCCGGACAGACCTCCTACGAGCAGTACTTC
-	-	TRBV3-1	TRBJ2-3	CASSQPASADTQYF	TGTGCCAGCAGCCAACCTGCTAGCGCAGATACGCAGTATTTT
-	-	TRBV7-6	TRBJ2-1	CASSLYGDPNEQFF	TGTGCCAGCAGCCTATACGGGGACCCCAATGAGCAGTTCTTC
TRBD1	-	TRBV20-1	TRBJ1-2	CSGQGDRDGYTF	TGCAGTGGACAGGGAGACAGGGACGGCTACACCTTC
TRBD2	-	TRBV11-2	TRBJ2-7	CASSLGVSGLAKKIQYF	TGTGCCAGCAGCTTAGGGGTTAGCGGACTAGCCAAAAAAATTCAGTACTTC
-	-	TRBV3-1	TRBJ2-5	CASSQDSQQTQYF	TGTGCCAGCAGCCAAGACAGTCAACAGACCCAGTACTTC
-	few	TRBV7-9	TRBJ2-5	CASRYREETQYF	TGTGCCAGCAGGTACAGGGAGGAGACCCAGTACTTC
TRBD2	-	TRBV3-1	TRBJ2-7	CASSTLPGLAGQTYEQYF	TGTGCCAGCAGCACTCTCCCAGGACTAGCGGGCCAGACCTACGAGCAGTACTTC
TRBD1	many	TRBV15	TRBJ2-5	CATSRDRGQGRETQYF	TGTGCCACCAGCAGAGACCGGGGACAGGGACGTGAGACCCAGTACTTC
TRBD1	few	TRBV6-6	TRBJ1-2	CASSIGVEGAYTF	TGTGCCAGCAGTATCGGGGTTGAGGGGGCATACACCTTC
-	-	TRBV5-6	TRBJ1-1	CASSLGGEYTEAFF	TGTGCCAGCAGCTTGGGGGGGGAGTACACTGAAGCTTTCTTT
-	-	TRBV6-5	TRBJ2-5	CASSFPGVQETQYF	TGTGCCAGCAGTTTTCCGGGTGTCCAAGAGACCCAGTACTTC
-	few	TRBV7-9	TRBJ2-5	CASSLEVETQYF	TGTGCCAGCAGCTTGGAAGTAGAGACCCAGTACTTC
-	-	TRBV12-3/TRBV12-4	TRBJ1-1	CASSRQVDTEAFF	TGTGCCAGCAGTCGACAGGTGGACACTGAAGCTTTCTTT
-	-	TRBV21-1	TRBJ2-7	CASSKALFPGQGAYEQYF	TGTGCCAGCAGCAAAGCGCTTTTTCCGGGACAGGGGGCCTACGAGCAGTACTTC
-	-	TRBV7-2	TRBJ2-2	CASSPLSVGEPANTGELFF	TGTGCCAGCAGCCCCTTAAGTGTTGGGGAGCCCGCGAACACCGGGGAGCTGTTTTTT
-	-	TRBV5-1	TRBJ1-6	CASSQRGARNSPLHF	TGCGCCAGCAGCCAGCGGGGGGCTAGGAATTCACCCCTCCACTTT
TRBD2	few	TRBV18	TRBJ2-1	CASSQPGLVNEQFF	TGTGCCAGCTCACAACCGGGACTAGTCAATGAGCAGTTCTTC
TRBD1	-	TRBV5-4	TRBJ2-7	CASSLAGGREQYF	TGTGCCAGCAGCTTGGCAGGGGGCCGCGAGCAGTACTTC
TRBD1	few	TRBV6-5	TRBJ2-1	CASSRTGAEQFF	TGTGCCAGCAGTAGGACAGGGGCTGAGCAGTTCTTC
-	-	TRBV18	TRBJ2-6	CASSSQEGGANVLTF	TGTGCCAGCTCATCACAGGAGGGTGGGGCCAACGTCCTGACTTTC
TRBD2	once	TRBV9	TRBJ2-3	CASSPPGGGADTQYF	TGTGCCAGCAGCCCCCCGGGGGGAGGGGCAGATACGCAGTATTTT
-	-	TRBV5-5	TRBJ2-1	CASSRSGTGEDEQFF	TGTGCCAGCAGCAGATCCGGGACTGGGGAGGATGAGCAGTTCTTC
TRBD2	few	TRBV20-1	TRBJ2-3	CSARDGLAGGIAGTDTQYF	TGCAGTGCTAGAGATGGACTAGCGGGGGGTATAGCCGGTACAGATACGCAGTATTTT
-	-	TRBV5-1	TRBJ2-3	CASSFDLGDSDAQYF	TGCGCCAGCAGCTTTGACTTGGGGGACTCTGATGCGCAGTATTTT
-	-	TRBV5-1	TRBJ2-2	CASSFQDPNTGELFF	TGCGCCAGCAGCTTCCAGGACCCGAACACCGGGGAGCTGTTTTTT
TRBD1	-	TRBV7-9	TRBJ2-1	CASSPTGQGPYNEQFF	TGTGCCAGCAGCCCGACAGGACAGGGTCCCTACAATGAGCAGTTCTTC
TRBD1	once	TRBV3-1	TRBJ1-3	CASSQDRGPGNTIYF	TGTGCCAGCAGCCAAGACAGGGGGCCTGGAAACACCATATATTTT
-	-	TRBV7-8	TRBJ2-1	CASSLGGSFLSDEQFF	TGTGCCAGCAGCTTAGGAGGTAGCTTTTTGAGCGATGAGCAGTTCTTC
TRBD1	-	TRBV27	TRBJ2-6	CASRRQGAGANVLTF	TGTGCCAGCAGGCGACAGGGTGCTGGGGCCAACGTCCTGACTTTC
TRBD2	-	TRBV6-2/TRBV6-3	TRBJ2-3	CASSYSGLASDSDTQYF	TGTGCCAGCAGTTACTCGGGACTAGCGAGTGACTCAGATACGCAGTATTTT
-	-	TRBV28	TRBJ1-4	CASSPSTNEKLFF	TGTGCCAGCAGTCCAAGTACTAATGAAAAACTGTTTTTT
TRBD2	few	TRBV20-1	TRBJ2-3	CSAETSGEPDTQYF	TGCAGTGCTGAGACTAGCGGGGAGCCAGATACGCAGTATTTT
TRBD1	-	TRBV29-1	TRBJ2-1	CSVVRQGGGEQFF	TGCAGCGTTGTGAGACAGGGTGGAGGTGAGCAGTTCTTC
-	-	TRBV5-1	TRBJ1-1	CASSLGGGTNTETFF	TGCGCCAGCAGCTTGGGCGGCGGCACGAACACTGAAACTTTCTTT
-	-	TRBV5-5	TRBJ2-5	CASSFGGQRQETQYF	TGTGCCAGCAGCTTTGGGGGACAAAGACAAGAGACCCAGTACTTC
-	-	TRBV7-2	TRBJ2-5	CASAPGRGSNEQYF	TGTGCCAGCGCCCCCGGCAGGGGCTCCAATGAGCAGTACTTC
TRBD1	few	TRBV7-6	TRBJ2-7	CASSFDRGHEQYF	TGTGCCAGCAGCTTTGACAGGGGCCACGAGCAGTACTTC
-	-	TRBV5-1	TRBJ1-1	CASSSDRHTEAFF	TGCGCCAGCAGCTCCGACAGACACACTGAAGCTTTCTTT
-	few	TRBV6-1	TRBJ2-5	CASSQGMETQYF	TGTGCCAGCAGTCAAGGGATGGAGACCCAGTACTTC
TRBD1	-	TRBV29-1	TRBJ2-7	CSVCTGGSYEQYF	TGCAGCGTCTGTACAGGGGGGAGCTACGAGCAGTACTTC
TRBD2	-	TRBV3-1	TRBJ2-3	CASSHRGGGAVADTQYF	TGTGCCAGCAGCCATCGAGGCGGGGGGGCCGTTGCAGATACACAGTATTTT
-	-	TRBV12-3/TRBV12-4	TRBJ2-7	CASSLTPDGDYEQYF	TGTGCCAGCAGTTTAACCCCGGACGGAGACTACGAGCAGTACTTC
TRBD2	-	TRBV13	TRBJ2-5	CASSPIAGGRETQYF	TGTGCCAGCAGTCCAATAGCGGGGGGAAGGGAGACCCAGTACTTC
TRBD1	once	TRBV18	TRBJ1-2	CASTPRDSSYGYTF	TGTGCCAGCACACCTAGGGACAGTTCCTATGGCTACACCTTC
TRBD2	-	TRBV11-2	TRBJ2-5	CASSMGLAVGGTQYF	TGTGCCAGCAGCATGGGACTAGCGGTAGGGGGGACCCAGTACTTC
-	-	TRBV20-1	TRBJ1-4	CSARGRGIENEKLFF	TGCAGTGCTAGAGGGCGGGGGATAGAGAATGAAAAACTGTTTTTT
-	few	TRBV5-1	TRBJ2-3	CASSLEGRQGDTQYF	TGCGCCAGCAGCTTGGAAGGCAGGCAAGGAGATACGCAGTATTTT
-	-	TRBV6-1	TRBJ2-2	CAARGREVTGELFF	TGTGCCGCCAGGGGCAGGGAAGTTACCGGGGAGCTGTTTTTT
-	-	TRBV7-2	TRBJ2-5	CASSQDMHQETQYF	TGTGCCAGCAGCCAGGACATGCACCAAGAGACCCAGTACTTC
-	-	TRBV29-1	TRBJ1-1	CSADGEMNTEAFF	TGCAGCGCCGACGGGGAAATGAACACTGAAGCTTTCTTT
-	-	TRBV20-1	TRBJ1-2	CSASQGTTNYGYTF	TGCAGTGCTAGCCAGGGGACAACGAACTATGGCTACACCTTC
TRBD1	-	TRBV20-1	TRBJ2-3	CSVNRGCASTDTQYF	TGCAGTGTCAACAGGGGTTGTGCTAGCACAGATACGCAGTATTTT
TRBD2	-	TRBV11-2	TRBJ2-5	CASSPLAGGSLETQYF	TGTGCCAGCAGCCCCCTAGCGGGGGGGAGTTTGGAGACCCAGTACTTC